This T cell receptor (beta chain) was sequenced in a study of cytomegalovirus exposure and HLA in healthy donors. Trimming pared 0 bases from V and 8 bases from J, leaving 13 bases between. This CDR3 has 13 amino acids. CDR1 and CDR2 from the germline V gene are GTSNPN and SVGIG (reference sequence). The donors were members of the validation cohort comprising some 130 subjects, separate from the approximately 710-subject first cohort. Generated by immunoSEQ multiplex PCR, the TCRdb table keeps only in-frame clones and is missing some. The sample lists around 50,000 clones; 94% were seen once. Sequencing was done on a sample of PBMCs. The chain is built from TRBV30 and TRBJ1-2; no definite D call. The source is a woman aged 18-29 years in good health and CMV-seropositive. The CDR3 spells CAWSVYSPRGYTF. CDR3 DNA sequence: TGTGCCTGGAGTGTATATAGTCCGAGGGGCTACACCTTC.